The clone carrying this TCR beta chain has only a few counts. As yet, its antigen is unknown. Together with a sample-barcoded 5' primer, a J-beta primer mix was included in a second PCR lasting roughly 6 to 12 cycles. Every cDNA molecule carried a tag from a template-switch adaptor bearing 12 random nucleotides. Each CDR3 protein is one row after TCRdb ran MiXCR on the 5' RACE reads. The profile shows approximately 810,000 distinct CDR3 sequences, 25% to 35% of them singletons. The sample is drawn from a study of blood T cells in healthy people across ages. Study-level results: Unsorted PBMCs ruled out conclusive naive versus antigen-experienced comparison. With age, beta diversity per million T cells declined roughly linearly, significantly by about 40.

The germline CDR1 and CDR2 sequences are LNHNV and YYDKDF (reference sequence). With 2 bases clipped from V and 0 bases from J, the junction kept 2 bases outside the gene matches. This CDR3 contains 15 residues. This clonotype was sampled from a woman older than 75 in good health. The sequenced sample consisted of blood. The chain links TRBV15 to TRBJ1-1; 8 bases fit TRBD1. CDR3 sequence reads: CATSRWTGLNTEAFF. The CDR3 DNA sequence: TGTGCCACCAGCAGATGGACAGGGTTGAACACTGAAGCTTTCTTT.